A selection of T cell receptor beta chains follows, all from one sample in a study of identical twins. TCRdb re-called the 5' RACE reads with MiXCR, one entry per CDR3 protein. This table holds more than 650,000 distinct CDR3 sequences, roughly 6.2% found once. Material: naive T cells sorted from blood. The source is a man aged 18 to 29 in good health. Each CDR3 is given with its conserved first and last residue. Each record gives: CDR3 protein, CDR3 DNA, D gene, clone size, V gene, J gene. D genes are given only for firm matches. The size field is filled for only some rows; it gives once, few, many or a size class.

CAISDRTRGEQYF	TGTGCCATCAGTGACAGGACCCGAGGCGAGCAGTACTTC	NA	NA	TRBV10-3	TRBJ2-7
CASSSRIEAFF	TGTGCCAGCAGTTCACGCATCGAGGCGTTCTTC	NA	NA	TRBV12-3/TRBV12-4	TRBJ2-1
CASSTRLTDTQYF	TGTGCCAGCAGCACCAGGCTCACAGATACGCAGTATTTT	NA	many	TRBV7-9	TRBJ2-3
CATRGTYGYTF	TGTGCCACCAGGGGAACCTATGGCTACACCTTC	NA	many	TRBV24-1	TRBJ1-2
CASSLTGGENIQYF	TGTGCCAGCAGTCTTACGGGAGGGGAAAACATTCAGTACTTC	TRBD2	NA	TRBV12-3/TRBV12-4	TRBJ2-4
CATKGPVATEAFF	TGTGCCACCAAAGGGCCAGTTGCCACTGAAGCTTTCTTT	NA	few	TRBV12-3/TRBV12-4	TRBJ1-1
CASSPPRLNPGETQYF	TGTGCCAGCTCACCACCCCGGCTCAACCCTGGGGAGACCCAGTACTTC	NA	NA	TRBV18	TRBJ2-5
CSARASEARGETQYF	TGCAGTGCTAGAGCGTCGGAGGCCCGCGGGGAGACCCAGTACTTC	NA	many	TRBV20-1	TRBJ2-5
CASREGHHEQYF	TGTGCCAGCAGGGAGGGACACCACGAGCAGTACTTC	NA	NA	TRBV7-8	TRBJ2-7
CASSEYGRGRTSGNNEQFF	TGTGCCAGCAGTGAGTATGGCAGGGGGCGGACTAGCGGCAACAATGAGCAGTTCTTC	TRBD2	few	TRBV2	TRBJ2-1
CAAAVGGLSNEQFF	TGTGCCGCCGCGGTAGGAGGCCTCTCAAATGAGCAGTTCTTC	NA	NA	TRBV12-3/TRBV12-4	TRBJ2-1
CSARQGRATRYEQYF	TGCAGTGCTAGGCAGGGGAGGGCCACGAGGTACGAGCAGTACTTC	NA	NA	TRBV20-1	TRBJ2-7
CASSQDPLAGGLSTDTQYF	TGTGCCAGCAGCCAAGATCCGTTAGCGGGAGGCCTTAGCACAGATACGCAGTATTTT	TRBD2	few	TRBV4-2	TRBJ2-3
CASHSGPVEAFF	TGTGCCAGCCATTCCGGACCGGTAGAAGCTTTCTTT	NA	NA	TRBV5-5	TRBJ1-1
CSAKFQETQYF	TGCAGTGCCAAATTCCAAGAGACCCAGTACTTC	NA	few	TRBV20-1	TRBJ2-5
CASSLLGANEQYF	TGTGCCAGCAGTTTATTAGGGGCGAACGAGCAGTACTTC	NA	many	TRBV27	TRBJ2-7
CARGPAGVAGDTQYF	TGTGCCAGGGGGCCAGCGGGAGTTGCGGGAGATACGCAGTATTTT	TRBD2	NA	TRBV2	TRBJ2-3
CASSSKPQGKSSYEQYF	TGTGCCAGCAGCTCCAAGCCCCAGGGGAAGAGCTCCTACGAGCAGTACTTC	NA	few	TRBV7-8	TRBJ2-7
CASLRHRAGAGELFF	TGTGCCAGCCTTAGGCACAGGGCCGGGGCCGGGGAGCTGTTTTTT	NA	few	TRBV12-3/TRBV12-4	TRBJ2-2
CASSFIGTRGDEQYF	TGTGCCAGCAGTTTTATAGGGACCCGAGGGGACGAGCAGTACTTC	NA	few	TRBV12-3/TRBV12-4	TRBJ2-7
CASSVGASGLYEQYF	TGTGCCAGCAGCGTAGGAGCTAGCGGACTGTACGAGCAGTACTTC	TRBD2	many	TRBV9	TRBJ2-7
CASSPTRTAETQYF	TGTGCCAGCAGCCCTACCAGGACAGCGGAGACCCAGTACTTC	NA	NA	TRBV5-5	TRBJ2-5
CASSLGTAPLRETQYF	TGCGCCAGCAGCTTGGGGACAGCTCCCTTGAGAGAGACCCAGTACTTC	NA	few	TRBV5-1	TRBJ2-5
CASTPEEHPGGAYEQYF	TGTGCCAGCACCCCGGAGGAACACCCTGGGGGGGCCTACGAGCAGTACTTC	TRBD2	few	TRBV9	TRBJ2-7
CASRGGGTDTQYF	TGTGCCAGCAGGGGAGGAGGTACAGATACGCAGTATTTT	NA	few	TRBV7-9	TRBJ2-3
CANRPLHF	TGTGCCAATAGACCCCTCCACTTT	NA	NA	TRBV15	TRBJ1-6
CASAFEPGELFF	TGTGCCAGCGCCTTCGAACCCGGGGAGCTGTTTTTT	NA	few	TRBV6-2/TRBV6-3	TRBJ2-2
CATSFGEGGRADTGELFF	TGTGCCACCAGCTTTGGCGAAGGCGGGAGGGCGGACACCGGGGAGCTGTTTTTT	TRBD2	many	TRBV15	TRBJ2-2
CASSPETSGVYEQYF	TGTGCCAGCTCACCAGAAACTAGCGGGGTCTACGAGCAGTACTTC	TRBD2	few	TRBV18	TRBJ2-7
CASRPGQGAPNEQFF	TGTGCCAGCAGACCCGGACAGGGGGCGCCTAATGAGCAGTTCTTC	TRBD1	NA	TRBV6-1	TRBJ2-1
CASSLAHASNQPQHF	TGTGCCAGCAGCTTAGCACACGCTAGCAATCAGCCCCAGCATTTT	NA	many	TRBV7-2	TRBJ1-5
CASSASGIVDTYNEQFF	TGTGCCAGCTCGGCTAGCGGGATAGTGGATACCTACAATGAGCAGTTCTTC	TRBD2	few	TRBV2	TRBJ2-1
CASSGRRVSTGELFF	TGTGCCAGCAGTGGTAGGAGGGTCAGCACCGGGGAGCTGTTTTTT	NA	few	TRBV2	TRBJ2-2
CASSLNAKNIQYF	TGTGCCAGCAGTTTAAACGCCAAAAACATTCAGTACTTC	NA	many	TRBV12-3/TRBV12-4	TRBJ2-4
CASRSEASTGELFF	TGCGCCAGCCGCTCCGAGGCGAGCACCGGGGAGCTGTTTTTT	NA	NA	TRBV5-1	TRBJ2-2
CASSLLSGGSGNEQFF	TGTGCCAGCAGCTTGCTTTCGGGAGGTTCAGGCAATGAGCAGTTCTTC	TRBD2	NA	TRBV7-6	TRBJ2-1
CASSYSNRNTEAFF	TGTGCCAGCAGTTACTCGAACAGGAACACTGAAGCTTTCTTT	NA	many	TRBV6-2/TRBV6-3	TRBJ1-1
CASSYSSAGPSLSSYNEQFF	TGTGCCAGCAGTTACTCTTCAGCGGGACCATCCCTCAGCTCCTACAATGAGCAGTTCTTC	TRBD2	NA	TRBV6-2/TRBV6-3	TRBJ2-1
CASRDRRNTGELFF	TGTGCCAGCAGGGACAGGCGCAACACCGGGGAGCTGTTTTTT	TRBD1	many	TRBV12-3/TRBV12-4	TRBJ2-2
CASSLTPRGVPDSQYF	TGTGCCAGCAGCTTAACACCCCGAGGAGTCCCAGATTCGCAGTATTTT	NA	NA	TRBV7-3	TRBJ2-3
CASSLEGAPDTQYF	TGTGCCAGCAGTTTGGAGGGGGCGCCGGATACGCAGTATTTT	NA	many	TRBV12-3/TRBV12-4	TRBJ2-3
CASSLQVPSGYNEQFF	TGTGCCAGCAGCCTCCAAGTCCCTAGCGGCTACAATGAGCAGTTCTTC	TRBD2	many	TRBV4-2	TRBJ2-1
CASSLARQGPCEQYF	TGTGCCAGCAGTTTAGCGAGGCAGGGTCCGTGCGAGCAGTACTTC	NA	few	TRBV12-3/TRBV12-4	TRBJ2-7
CASSPETGLEQYF	TGCGCCAGCAGCCCGGAGACAGGGCTCGAGCAGTACTTC	TRBD1	many	TRBV5-1	TRBJ2-7
CAWSAGTVTNQPQHF	TGTGCCTGGAGTGCCGGGACGGTGACTAATCAGCCCCAGCATTTT	NA	NA	TRBV30	TRBJ1-5
CSATNTRQGAHGYTF	TGCAGTGCGACGAACACTAGACAGGGGGCGCATGGCTACACCTTC	TRBD1	many	TRBV20-1	TRBJ1-2
CSVRSGPGEKLFF	TGCAGCGTGAGGAGCGGGCCTGGGGAAAAACTGTTTTTT	NA	many	TRBV29-1	TRBJ1-4